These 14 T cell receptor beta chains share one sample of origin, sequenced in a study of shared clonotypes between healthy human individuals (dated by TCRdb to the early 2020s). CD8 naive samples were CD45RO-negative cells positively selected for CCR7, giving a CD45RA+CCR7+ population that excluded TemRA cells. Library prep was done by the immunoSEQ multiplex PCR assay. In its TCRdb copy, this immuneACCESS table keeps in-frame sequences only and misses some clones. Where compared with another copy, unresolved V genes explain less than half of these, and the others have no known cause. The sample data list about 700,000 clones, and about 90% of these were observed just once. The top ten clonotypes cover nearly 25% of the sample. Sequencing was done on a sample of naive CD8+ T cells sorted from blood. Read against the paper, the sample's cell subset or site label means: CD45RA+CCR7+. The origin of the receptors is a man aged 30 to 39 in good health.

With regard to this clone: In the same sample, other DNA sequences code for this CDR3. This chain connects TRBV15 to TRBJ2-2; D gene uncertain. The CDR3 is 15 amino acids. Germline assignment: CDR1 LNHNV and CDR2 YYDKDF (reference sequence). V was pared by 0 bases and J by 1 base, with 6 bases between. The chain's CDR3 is CATSRDLGNTGELFF. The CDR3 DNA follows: TGTGCCACCAGCAGAGATCTGGGGAACACCGGGGAGCTGTTTTTT.

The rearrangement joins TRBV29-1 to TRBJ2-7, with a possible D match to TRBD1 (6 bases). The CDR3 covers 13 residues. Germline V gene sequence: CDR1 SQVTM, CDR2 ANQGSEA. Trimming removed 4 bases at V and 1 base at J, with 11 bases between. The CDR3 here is CSVAWGPSYEQYF. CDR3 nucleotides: TGCAGCGTTGCCTGGGGGCCATCCTACGAGCAGTACTTC.

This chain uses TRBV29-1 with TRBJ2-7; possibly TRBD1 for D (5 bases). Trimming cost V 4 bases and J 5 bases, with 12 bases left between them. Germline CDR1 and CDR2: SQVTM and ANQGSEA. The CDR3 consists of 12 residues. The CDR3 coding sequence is TGCAGCGTTGCGGCAGGGTTCAACGAGCAGTACTTC. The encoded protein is CSVAAGFNEQYF.

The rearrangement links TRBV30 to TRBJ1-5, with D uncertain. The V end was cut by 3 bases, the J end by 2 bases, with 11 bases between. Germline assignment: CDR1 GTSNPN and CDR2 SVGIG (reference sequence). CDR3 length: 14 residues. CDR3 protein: CAWSSMTGNQPQHF. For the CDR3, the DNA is TGTGCCTGGAGCTCAATGACGGGCAATCAGCCCCAGCATTTT.

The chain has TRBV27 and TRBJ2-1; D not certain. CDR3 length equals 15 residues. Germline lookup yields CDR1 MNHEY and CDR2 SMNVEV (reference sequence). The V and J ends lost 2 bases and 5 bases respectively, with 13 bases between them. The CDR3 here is CASSLIPVSHNEQFF. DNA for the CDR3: TGTGCCAGCAGTTTAATCCCGGTGAGCCACAATGAGCAGTTCTTC.

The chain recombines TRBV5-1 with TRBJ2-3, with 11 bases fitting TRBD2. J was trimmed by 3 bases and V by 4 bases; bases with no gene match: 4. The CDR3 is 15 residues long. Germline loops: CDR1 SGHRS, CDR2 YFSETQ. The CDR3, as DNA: TGCGCCAGCAGCGGGTTAGCGGGAGGGACAGATACGCAGTATTTT. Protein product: CASSGLAGGTDTQYF.

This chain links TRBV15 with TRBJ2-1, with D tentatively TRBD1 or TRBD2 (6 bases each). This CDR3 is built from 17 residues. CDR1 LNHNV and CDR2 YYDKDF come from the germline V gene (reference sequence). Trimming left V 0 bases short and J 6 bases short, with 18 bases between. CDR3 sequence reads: CATSRDRTVSGGNEQFF. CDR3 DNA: TGTGCCACCAGCAGAGACCGGACAGTCTCCGGGGGCAATGAGCAGTTCTTC.

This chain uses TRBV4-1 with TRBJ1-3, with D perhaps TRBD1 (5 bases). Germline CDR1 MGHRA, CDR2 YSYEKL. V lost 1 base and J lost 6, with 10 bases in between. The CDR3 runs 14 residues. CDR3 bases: TGCGCCAGCAGCCAAGTAGGGGAGGCAAACACCATATATTTT. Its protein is CASSQVGEANTIYF.

CDR3 sequence (DNA): TGCGCCAGCAAACTCGGGACGAACACCGGGGAGCTGTTTTTT. Amino acid sequence: CASKLGTNTGELFF. This chain uses TRBV10-2 with TRBJ2-2, with D possibly being TRBD2 (5 bases). V lost 7 bases and J 0 bases, leaving 9 bases between the germline ends. Germline V gene lookup returns CDR1 WSHSY and CDR2 SAAADI. This CDR3 has 14 amino acids.

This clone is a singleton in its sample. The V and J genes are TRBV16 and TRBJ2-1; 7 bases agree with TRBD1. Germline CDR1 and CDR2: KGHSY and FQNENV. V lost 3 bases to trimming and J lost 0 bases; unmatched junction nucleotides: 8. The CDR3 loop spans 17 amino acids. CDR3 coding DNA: TGTGCCAGCAGCCACGACGGACAGGCCAGCTCCTACAATGAGCAGTTCTTC. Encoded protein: CASSHDGQASSYNEQFF.

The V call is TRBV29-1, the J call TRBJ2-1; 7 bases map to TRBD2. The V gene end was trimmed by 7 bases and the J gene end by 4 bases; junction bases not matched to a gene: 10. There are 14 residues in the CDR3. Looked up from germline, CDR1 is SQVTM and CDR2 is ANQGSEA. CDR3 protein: CSARRAGEYNEQFF. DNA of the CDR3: TGCAGCGCCCGAAGGGCGGGAGAATACAATGAGCAGTTCTTC.

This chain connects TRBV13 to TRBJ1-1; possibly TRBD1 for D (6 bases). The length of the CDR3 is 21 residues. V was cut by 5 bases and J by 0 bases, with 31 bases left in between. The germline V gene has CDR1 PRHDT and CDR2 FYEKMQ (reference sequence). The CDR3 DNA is TGTGCCAGCAGCGCCTTACTTGAAGGGGGGGCTGCTCGTGCTATGAACACTGAAGCTTTCTTT. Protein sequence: CASSALLEGGAARAMNTEAFF.

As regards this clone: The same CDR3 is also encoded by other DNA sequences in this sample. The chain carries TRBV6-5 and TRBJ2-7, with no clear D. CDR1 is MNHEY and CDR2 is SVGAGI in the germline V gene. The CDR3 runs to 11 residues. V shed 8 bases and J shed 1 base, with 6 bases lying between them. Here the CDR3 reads CASGDSYEQYF. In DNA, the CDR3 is TGTGCCAGCGGGGATTCCTACGAGCAGTACTTC.

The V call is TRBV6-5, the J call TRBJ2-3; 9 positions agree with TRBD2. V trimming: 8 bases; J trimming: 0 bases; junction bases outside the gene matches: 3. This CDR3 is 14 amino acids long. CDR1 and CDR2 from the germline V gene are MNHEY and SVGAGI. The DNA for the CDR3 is TGTGCCAGCGCGACTAGCGGTAGCACAGATACGCAGTATTTT. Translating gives CASATSGSTDTQYF.